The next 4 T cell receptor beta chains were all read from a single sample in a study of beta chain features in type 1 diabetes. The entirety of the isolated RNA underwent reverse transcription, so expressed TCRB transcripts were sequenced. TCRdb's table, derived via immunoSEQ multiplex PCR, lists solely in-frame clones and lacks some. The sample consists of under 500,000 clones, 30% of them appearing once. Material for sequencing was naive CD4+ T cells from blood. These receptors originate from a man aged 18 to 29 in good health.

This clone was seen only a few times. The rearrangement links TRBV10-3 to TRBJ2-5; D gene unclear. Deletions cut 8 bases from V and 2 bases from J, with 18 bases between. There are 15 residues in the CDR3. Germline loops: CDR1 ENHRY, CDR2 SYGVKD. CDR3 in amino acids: CAIAFGKVGQETQYF. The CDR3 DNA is TGTGCCATCGCTTTCGGTAAAGTGGGGCAAGAGACCCAGTACTTC.

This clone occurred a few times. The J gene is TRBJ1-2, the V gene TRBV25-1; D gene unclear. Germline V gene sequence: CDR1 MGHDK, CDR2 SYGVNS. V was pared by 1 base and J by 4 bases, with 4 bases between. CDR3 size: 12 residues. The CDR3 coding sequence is TGTGCCAGCAGTGAATCAGCCTATGGCTACACCTTC. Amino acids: CASSESAYGYTF.

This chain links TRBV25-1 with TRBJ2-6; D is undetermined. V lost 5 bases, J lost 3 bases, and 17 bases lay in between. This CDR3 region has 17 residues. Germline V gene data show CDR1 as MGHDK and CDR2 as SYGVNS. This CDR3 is CASSPPPGYFGANVLTF. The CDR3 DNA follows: TGTGCCAGCAGTCCACCCCCGGGCTACTTTGGGGCCAACGTCCTGACTTTC. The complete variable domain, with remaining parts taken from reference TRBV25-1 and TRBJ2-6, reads EADIYQTPRYLVIGTGKKITLECSQTMGHDKMYWYQQDPGMELHLIHYSYGVNSTEKGDLSSESTVSRIRTEHFPLTLESARPSHTSQYLCASSPPPGYFGANVLTFGAGSRLTVL.

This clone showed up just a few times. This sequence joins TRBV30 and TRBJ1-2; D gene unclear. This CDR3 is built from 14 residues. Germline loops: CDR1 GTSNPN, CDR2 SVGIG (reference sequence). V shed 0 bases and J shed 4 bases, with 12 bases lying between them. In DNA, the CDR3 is TGTGCCTGGAGTGTTAGAGCGCCTGGCTATGGCTACACCTTC. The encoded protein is CAWSVRAPGYGYTF. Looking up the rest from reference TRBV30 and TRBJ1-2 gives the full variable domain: SQTIHQWPATLVQPVGSPLSLECTVEGTSNPNLYWYRQAAGRGLQLLFYSVGIGQISSEVPQNLSASRPQDRQFILSSKKLLLSDSGFYLCAWSVRAPGYGYTFGSGTRLTVV.